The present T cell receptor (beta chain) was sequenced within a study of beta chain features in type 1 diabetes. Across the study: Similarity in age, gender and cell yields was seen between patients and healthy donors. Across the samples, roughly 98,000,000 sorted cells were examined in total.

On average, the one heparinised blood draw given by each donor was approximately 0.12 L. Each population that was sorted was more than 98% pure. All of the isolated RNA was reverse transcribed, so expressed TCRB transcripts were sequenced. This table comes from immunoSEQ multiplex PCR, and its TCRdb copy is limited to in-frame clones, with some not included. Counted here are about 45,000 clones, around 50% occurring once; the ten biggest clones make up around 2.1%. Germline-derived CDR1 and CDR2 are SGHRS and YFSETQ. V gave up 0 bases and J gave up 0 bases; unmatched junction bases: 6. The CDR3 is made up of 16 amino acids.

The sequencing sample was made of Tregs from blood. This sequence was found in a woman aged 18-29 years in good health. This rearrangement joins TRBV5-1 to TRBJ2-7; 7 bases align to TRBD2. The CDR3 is CASSLAVGGTSYEQYF. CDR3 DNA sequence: TGCGCCAGCAGCTTGGCCGTGGGAGGGACCTCCTACGAGCAGTACTTC.